This record concerns one TCR beta chain sequence. The antigen remains undetermined. This entry comes from a study of shared clonotypes between healthy human individuals. Study conclusions and caveats: An expected dependence of interdonor clonotype sharing on sequencing depth was noted. Sorted-subset samples were not fully sequenced, rarefaction indicated. With a handful of donors compared, roughly 5% of naive CD4 clonotypes were shared.

Naive CD8 cells, CD45RO-negative and positively selected for CCR7, excluded terminally differentiated effector memory CD45RA+ cells. Each sample came from a Caucasian adult donor living in Nashville, Tennessee. Assay used: immunoSEQ multiplex PCR; TCRdb lists only in-frame clones, some missing. Counted here are around 2,000,000 clones, about 92% occurring once; the ten biggest clones make up 1.5% to 2%. This clonotype was obtained from a man between 18 and 35 years old in good health. Some clones in this sample may be carry-over from other donors' samples. Specimen: naive CD8+ T cells from PBMCs.

CDR3 in amino acids: CASSLSVTRDQPQHF. The DNA of the CDR3 is TGTGCCAGCAGTTTATCGGTAACGAGAGATCAGCCCCAGCATTTT. The chain combines TRBV27 with TRBJ1-5; D gene ambiguous. Looked up from germline, CDR1 is MNHEY and CDR2 is SMNVEV (reference sequence). Trimming shortened V by 0 bases and J by 5 bases, and 11 bases separated the two germline ends. The CDR3 extends over 15 amino acids.